This note documents a single T cell receptor (beta chain) sequence. Its antigen is still unknown. This CDR3 comprises 15 residues. The ends lost 6 bases at V and 10 bases at J; junction bases unmatched: 9. The germline V gene encodes CDR1 SNHLY and CDR2 FYNNEI. Primers for the PCR totalled 60 Vbeta and 13 Jbeta. Repertoires were generated with immunoSEQ multiplex PCR, while TCRdb's copy carries only in-frame clones and drops some. The repertoire table contains approximately 130,000 clones. These data are taken from a study of cytomegalovirus exposure and HLA in healthy donors. Overall study results and limits: A previous analysis found most TCR beta V segments productive roughly 87% or roughly 30% of the time.

The sequence derives from a woman aged 60-70 years in good health and CMV-seronegative. The genes are TRBV2 and TRBJ1-6; 10 bases match TRBD1. The specimen sequenced was PBMCs. CDR3 nucleotide sequence: TGTGCCAGCAGGGCGGACAGGGGGGGCAGGTCACCCCTCCACTTT. Residues: CASRADRGGRSPLHF.